This TCR beta chain was profiled in a study of blood T cell repertoires in COVID-19. The CDR3 length is 16 residues. J lost 7 bases, V lost 4 bases, and 11 bases had no gene match. Per the germline V gene, CDR1 is SGHRS and CDR2 is YFSETQ. Assay: immunoSEQ multiplex PCR; the TCRdb copy retains only in-frame clones and omits some. The data contain roughly 410,000 clones, approximately 89% of them singletons. This clone has a single count. The chain recombines TRBV5-1 with TRBJ1-4; 9 positions match TRBD1. The TCR comes from a woman aged 60-75 years with COVID-19, enrolled during active disease. The sequenced sample was peripheral blood. The CDR3 nucleotides read TGCGCCAGCAGCCCGACCGGGGGACAGGGCGGTGAAAAACTGTTTTTT. Translated, it gives CASSPTGGQGGEKLFF.